What follows are 23 T cell receptor beta chains derived from one specimen sequenced in a study of blood T cell repertoires in COVID-19. Here immunoSEQ multiplex PCR was the method, and the copy in TCRdb shows in-frame clones only, minus some. The repertoire holds some 160,000 clones, with approximately 87% as singletons. Sequenced: peripheral blood. The source of these receptors is a woman in her 70s with COVID-19, enrolled during active disease.

In its sample, this clone was seen once. This chain uses TRBV14 with TRBJ2-3, with 7 bases aligning to TRBD2. With 2 bases clipped from V and 0 bases from J, the junction kept 11 bases outside the gene matches. The germline gives CDR1 SGHDN, CDR2 FVKESK. This CDR3 comprises 18 residues. The CDR3 bases are TGTGCCAGCAGCCAACGGCTAGCGGCTTGGTTAAGCACAGATACGCAGTATTTT. The encoded protein is CASSQRLAAWLSTDTQYF.

This chain joins TRBV19 and TRBJ1-5; unclear D gene. The CDR3 totals 12 residues. Germline values: CDR1 LNHDA, CDR2 SQIVND (reference sequence). V lost 1 base to trimming and J lost 11 bases, with 9 bases between them. The DNA of the CDR3 is TGTGCCAGTAGTATAGGGGAGGGTTCCCAGCATTTT. It is translated as CASSIGEGSQHF.

V usage is TRBV18 and J usage is TRBJ1-1; 7 bases fit TRBD1. Unmatched junction bases numbered 2, after V lost 4 bases and J lost 3 bases. CDR1 and CDR2 (germline): KGHSH, LQKENI. The CDR3 is 13 residues long. CDR3 bases: TGTGCCAGCTCACTTGACAGGGACACTGAAGCTTTCTTT. It translates to CASSLDRDTEAFF.

The gene calls are TRBV3-1 (or the pseudogene TRBV3-2) and TRBJ1-1; D is undetermined. Trimming cost V 6 bases and J 1 base, with 12 bases left between them. This CDR3 is built from 14 residues. The germline CDR1 and CDR2 sequences are LGHDT and YNNKEL (reference sequence). DNA for the CDR3: TGTGCCAGCAGGAGGAAGGAGGCGAACACTGAAGCTTTCTTT. Residues: CASRRKEANTEAFF.

This clone showed up just a few times. This sequence joins TRBV19 and TRBJ2-3; D may be TRBD2 (6 bases). V lost 4 bases to trimming and J lost 0 bases, with 11 bases between them. The CDR3 is 15 residues long. The V gene's germline CDR1 is LNHDA and CDR2 SQIVND (reference sequence). CDR3 sequence: CASSNRGSSTDTQYF. In nucleotides, the CDR3 is TGTGCCAGTAGTAACCGGGGGTCCAGCACAGATACGCAGTATTTT.

The CDR3 reads CASSLAAGAQETQYF. CDR3 nucleotides: TGCGCCAGCAGCTTGGCCGCAGGGGCCCAAGAGACCCAGTACTTC. The V gene is TRBV5-1, the J gene TRBJ2-5; D might be TRBD1 (6 bases). Trimming took 0 bases from V and 1 from J, leaving 10 bases between them. The CDR3 length is 15 residues. Per the germline V gene, CDR1 is SGHRS and CDR2 is YFSETQ.

The rearrangement links TRBV7-9 to TRBJ1-1, with 10 positions matching TRBD1. This CDR3 is 17 amino acids long. CDR1 and CDR2 (germline): SEHNR, FQNEAQ (reference sequence). J gave up 5 bases and V 0 bases, and 9 bases lay outside the gene matches. The CDR3 DNA follows: TGTGCCAGCAGCTTAGCAGCTATTGGGACAGGGGATACTGAAGCTTTCTTT. Amino acids: CASSLAAIGTGDTEAFF.

The chain is built from TRBV19 and TRBJ1-5; 7 positions match TRBD1. V lost 5 bases to trimming and J lost 5 bases; unmatched junction nucleotides: 6. Per germline, CDR1 LNHDA and CDR2 SQIVND (reference sequence). CDR3 length: 14 residues. CDR3 sequence (DNA): TGTGCCAGTAGTTTGGGACAGTCTTATCAGCCCCAGCATTTT. Translation gives CASSLGQSYQPQHF.

This rearrangement joins TRBV28 to TRBJ2-5; D may be TRBD2 (6 bases). The CDR3 contains 13 residues. Germline V gene lookup returns CDR1 MDHEN and CDR2 SYDVKM. V was clipped by 1 base and J by 5 bases, with 8 bases between them. The CDR3 is CASSLSGRETQYF. For the CDR3, the DNA is TGTGCCAGCAGTTTATCAGGGAGGGAGACCCAGTACTTC.

For the CDR3, the DNA is TGTGCCAGCAGCTTAGTTAGCGGGATCCTTTCCTACGAGCAGTACTTC. Protein sequence: CASSLVSGILSYEQYF. V usage is TRBV7-8 and J usage is TRBJ2-7; 8 bases align to TRBD2. The V and J ends lost 1 base and 1 base, in that order; junction bases with no gene match: 6. This CDR3 spans 16 amino acids. Germline values: CDR1 SGHVS, CDR2 FQNEAQ. Supplemented by reference TRBV7-8 and TRBJ2-7, the full variable domain reads GAGVSQSPRYKVAKRGQDVALRCDPISGHVSLFWYQQALGQGPEFLTYFQNEAQLDKSGLPSDRFFAERPEGSVSTLKIQRTQQEDSAVYLCASSLVSGILSYEQYFGPGTRLTVT.

The chain joins TRBV3-1 (or the pseudogene TRBV3-2) to TRBJ2-5; 9 nucleotides agree with TRBD2. The ends lost 1 base at V and 4 bases at J; junction bases unmatched: 1. Germline CDR1 is LGHDT and CDR2 is YNNKEL (reference sequence). The CDR3 is made up of 14 amino acids. The CDR3 DNA follows: TGTGCCAGCAGCCAAGGACTAGCGGCAGAGACCCAGTACTTC. Protein: CASSQGLAAETQYF.

The CDR3 spells CASSRLSGGAGYGYTF. DNA for the CDR3: TGTGCCAGCAGCCGCCTGTCGGGGGGCGCTGGCTATGGCTACACCTTC. The chain links TRBV3-1 (or the pseudogene TRBV3-2) to TRBJ1-2; TRBD1 is a possible D gene (6 bases). V was trimmed by 4 bases and J by 4 bases, leaving 19 bases between them. Germline V lookup: CDR1 LGHDT, CDR2 YNNKEL (reference sequence). The CDR3 contains 16 residues.

The chain recombines TRBV6-1 with TRBJ1-1; D possibly corresponds to TRBD1 (5 bases). The CDR3 runs 11 residues. V lost 3 bases to trimming and J lost 11 bases, with 10 bases between them. The germline gives CDR1 MNHNS, CDR2 SASEGT. CDR3 nucleotide sequence: TGTGCCAGCAGTGACGCGGGGGTGGCTTTCTTT. It encodes CASSDAGVAFF.

The J gene is TRBJ1-6, the V gene TRBV19; D may be TRBD1 (6 bases). The germline V and J ends were trimmed by 3 bases and 9 bases, with 12 bases remaining between them. This CDR3 spans 14 amino acids. Germline CDR1 is LNHDA and CDR2 is SQIVND (reference sequence). The CDR3 protein is CASSISGVGSPLHF. The CDR3 DNA reads as TGTGCCAGTAGTATCTCAGGGGTTGGTTCACCCCTCCACTTT.

V gene TRBV3-1 (or the pseudogene TRBV3-2) combines with J gene TRBJ2-7; possibly TRBD2 for D (7 bases). Trimming removed 1 base at V and 2 bases at J, with 12 bases between. There are 15 residues in the CDR3. Looked up from germline, CDR1 is LGHDT and CDR2 is YNNKEL (reference sequence). CDR3 protein: CASSQVAGAPYEQYF. The CDR3 nucleotides are TGTGCCAGCAGCCAAGTTGCGGGGGCCCCCTACGAGCAGTACTTC.

The V gene is TRBV15, the J gene TRBJ1-5; possibly TRBD1 for D (6 bases). Germline CDR1 is LNHNV and CDR2 is YYDKDF (reference sequence). Trimming shortened V by 5 bases and J by 2 bases, and 16 bases separated the two germline ends. The length of the CDR3 is 16 residues. CDR3 amino acids: CATSGQNRAGNQPQHF. CDR3 in DNA: TGTGCCACCAGCGGTCAAAACAGGGCAGGCAATCAGCCCCAGCATTTT.

V and J are TRBV10-3 and TRBJ2-1; tentatively, D is TRBD1 (6 bases). CDR1 ENHRY and CDR2 SYGVKD come from the germline V gene. This CDR3 contains 15 residues. The germline V and J ends were trimmed by 2 bases and 6 bases, with 14 bases remaining between them. CDR3 amino acids: CAISEGRGYPNEQFF. The CDR3 DNA is TGTGCCATCAGTGAGGGCAGGGGTTACCCCAATGAGCAGTTCTTC.

The rearrangement uses TRBV9 and TRBJ2-3, with TRBD2 matching over 10 bases. This CDR3 has 17 amino acids. The germline V gene encodes CDR1 SGDLS and CDR2 YYNGEE. The junction had 6 bases not matched to a gene; V was cut back by 2 bases and J by 0 bases. CDR3 amino acids: CASSVEDSGRSTDTQYF. DNA of the CDR3: TGTGCCAGCAGCGTCGAGGATAGCGGGAGGAGCACAGATACGCAGTATTTT.

A remark on this clone: In the same sample, other DNA sequences code for this CDR3. The chain combines TRBV6-6 with TRBJ1-2; 7 bases fit TRBD1. Germline CDR1 is MNHNY and CDR2 is SVGAGI (reference sequence). The junction had 5 bases not matched to a gene; V was cut back by 4 bases and J by 3 bases. The CDR3 is 14 amino acids. The CDR3 DNA sequence: TGTGCCAGCAGTTCGGCCCAGGGGGACTATGGCTACACCTTC. This sequence encodes CASSSAQGDYGYTF.

The chain joins TRBV7-9 to TRBJ2-7; tentatively, D is TRBD1 (6 bases). The CDR3 covers 15 residues. Germline CDR1 is SEHNR and CDR2 is FQNEAQ (reference sequence). Trimming removed 4 bases from V and 6 bases from J, with 19 bases in between. The CDR3 sequence: CASSSDTRIQGEQYF. As DNA, the CDR3 is TGTGCCAGCAGCTCCGATACTAGAATACAGGGCGAGCAGTACTTC.

The chain carries TRBV7-9 and TRBJ1-4, with 8 bases identical to TRBD1. The CDR3 covers 16 residues. With 4 bases clipped from V and 10 bases from J, the junction kept 14 bases outside the gene matches. Germline assignment: CDR1 SEHNR and CDR2 FQNEAQ (reference sequence). Here the CDR3 reads CASSSTSDRVGSKLFF. The CDR3 DNA is TGTGCCAGCAGCTCTACATCGGACAGGGTGGGATCAAAACTGTTTTTT. Supplemented by reference TRBV7-9 and TRBJ1-4, the full variable domain reads DTGVSQNPRHKITKRGQNVTFRCDPISEHNRLYWYRQTLGQGPEFLTYFQNEAQLEKSRLLSDRFSAERPKGSFSTLEIQRTEQGDSAMYLCASSSTSDRVGSKLFFGSGTQLSVL.

V and J are TRBV27 and TRBJ2-7, with TRBD1 identical over 9 bases. The V gene's germline CDR1 is MNHEY and CDR2 SMNVEV (reference sequence). J lost 4 bases, V lost 6 bases, and 7 bases had no gene match. The CDR3 has 14 amino acids. CDR3 DNA sequence: TGTGCCAGCAGACCTGACAGGGGGGCGTACGAGCAGTACTTC. Its translation is CASRPDRGAYEQYF.

The chain uses TRBV5-1 and TRBJ1-1, with D possibly matching TRBD1 (5 bases). Germline V gives CDR1 SGHRS, CDR2 YFSETQ. With 1 base removed from V and 6 bases from J, the gap between germline ends came to 10 bases. This CDR3 region has 13 residues. The CDR3 region is CASSLTEGSEAFF. DNA for the CDR3: TGCGCCAGCAGCTTGACGGAGGGGTCTGAAGCTTTCTTT.